These 26 T cell receptor beta chains were sequenced from one sample in a study of T cell responses to AZD1222 COVID-19 vaccine. Profiled with immunoSEQ multiplex PCR; TCRdb holds only in-frame clones, not every one. The sample has fewer than 200,000 clones; almost 95% are singletons. The sample consisted of peripheral blood, taken on day 0 of AZD1222 vaccination. These receptors were taken from an adult in good health.

The rearrangement uses TRBV7-8 and TRBJ2-2; D tentatively fits TRBD1 or TRBD2 (5 bases each). The ends were cut back, 2 bases at V and 5 bases at J, with 12 bases in the middle. The CDR3 consists of 15 residues. Germline V gives CDR1 SGHVS, CDR2 FQNEAQ. CDR3 protein: CASSLSGGTTGELFF. In nucleotides, the CDR3 is TGTGCCAGCAGCTTAAGCGGTGGGACGACCGGGGAGCTGTTTTTT.

The J gene is TRBJ1-2, the V gene TRBV19, with 7 bases aligning to TRBD1. The CDR3 length is 14 residues. From germline, CDR1 is LNHDA and CDR2 SQIVND (reference sequence). With 7 bases clipped from V and 4 bases from J, the junction kept 9 bases outside the gene matches. The CDR3 coding sequence is TGTGCCAGTAAGGGACAGCGTCTACCCTATGGCTACACCTTC. This translates into CASKGQRLPYGYTF.

The rearrangement joins TRBV15 to TRBJ1-2, with TRBD1 matching 7 bases. J lost 13 bases, V lost 0 bases, and 8 bases had no gene match. The CDR3 totals 13 residues. Germline V CDR1 and CDR2: LNHNV, YYDKDF (reference sequence). The CDR3 sequence is CATSREWDRTSTF. In nucleotides, the CDR3 is TGTGCCACCAGCAGAGAGTGGGACAGAACGTCCACCTTC.

The V and J genes are TRBV7-8 and TRBJ1-2; the match to TRBD1 covers 9 bases. The CDR3 sequence is 14 residues long. V shed 5 bases, J shed 6 bases, and the junction held 7 bases outside the gene matches. Germline lookup yields CDR1 SGHVS and CDR2 FQNEAQ. CDR3 bases: TGTGCCAGCAGCCGACGGGACAGGGACGATGGCTACACCTTC. Translated, it gives CASSRRDRDDGYTF.

In its sample, this clone was seen once. V is TRBV28 and J is TRBJ1-6; D perhaps matches TRBD1 (5 bases). Trimming cost V 7 bases and J 9 bases, with 16 bases left between them. CDR3 length: 14 amino acids. CDR1 is MDHEN, CDR2 SYDVKM, per germline. In DNA, the CDR3 is TGTGCCAGCATCAATGTGGGGGGAGGTTCACCCCTCCACTTT. Translated, it gives CASINVGGGSPLHF.

The chain joins TRBV4-2 to TRBJ2-3; D could derive from TRBD1 or TRBD2 (5 bases each). Trimming took 0 bases from V and 1 from J, leaving 17 bases between them. CDR1 and CDR2 from the germline V gene are LGHNA and YNFKEQ. The CDR3 runs to 18 residues. DNA for the CDR3: TGTGCCAGCAGCCAAGATTGGGGAAAACGGGGCGGCACAGATACGCAGTATTTT. Translated: CASSQDWGKRGGTDTQYF.

This clone was observed once. V is TRBV6-6 and J is TRBJ1-1, with 7 bases lining up with TRBD1. The CDR3 length is 16 residues. The germline V gene encodes CDR1 MNHNY and CDR2 SVGAGI (reference sequence). The V gene end was trimmed by 5 bases and the J gene end by 11 bases; junction bases not matched to a gene: 20. The CDR3: CASSPRSPRGASGAFF. As DNA, the CDR3 is TGTGCCAGCAGTCCCCGAAGCCCCAGGGGGGCCTCTGGGGCTTTCTTT.

V usage is TRBV18 and J usage is TRBJ1-3; 9 bases agree with TRBD1. Germline V gene lookup returns CDR1 KGHSH and CDR2 LQKENI. Trimming took 5 bases from V and 0 from J; bases not matched to a gene: 5. This CDR3 has 16 amino acids. The CDR3 sequence: CASSGQGLNSGNTIYF. The CDR3 region has the DNA TGTGCCAGCTCAGGACAGGGGTTGAACTCTGGAAACACCATATATTTT.

The gene calls are TRBV5-1 and TRBJ2-3; 7 nucleotides match TRBD1. CDR1 is SGHRS, CDR2 YFSETQ, per germline. V lost 4 bases to trimming and J lost 5 bases; unmatched junction nucleotides: 10. The CDR3 covers 15 residues. The CDR3 DNA sequence: TGCGCCAGCAGCCAAATAGGGGGCGACAAAGATACGCAGTATTTT. Translation gives CASSQIGGDKDTQYF.

The chain joins TRBV7-9 to TRBJ2-1, with 8 bases matching TRBD1. CDR1 and CDR2 (germline): SEHNR, FQNEAQ (reference sequence). The CDR3 length is 15 residues. V gave up 5 bases and J gave up 1 base; unmatched junction bases: 4. The CDR3 loop is CASSLDRASYNEQFF. For the CDR3, the DNA is TGTGCCAGCAGCCTGGACAGGGCATCCTACAATGAGCAGTTCTTC.

This clone was detected once. The V gene is TRBV2, the J gene TRBJ1-1, with 7 bases lining up with TRBD1. Germline assignment: CDR1 SNHLY and CDR2 FYNNEI. Trimming at V came to 6 bases and at J to 2 bases, leaving 9 bases not matched to a gene. CDR3 size: 15 residues. The CDR3 region is CASRDFGTVNTEAFF. The CDR3 coding sequence is TGTGCCAGCAGGGACTTCGGGACAGTCAACACTGAAGCTTTCTTT.

This CDR3 is CASSPPNSDTNYGYTF. CDR3 coding DNA: TGTGCCAGCTCACCACCTAATTCAGACACTAACTATGGCTACACCTTC. This chain uses TRBV18 with TRBJ1-2; D uncertain. The length of the CDR3 is 16 residues. Between the trimmed V and J ends, which lost 0 bases and 0 bases, there was a span of 11 bases. Germline assignment: CDR1 KGHSH and CDR2 LQKENI.

The chain carries TRBV19 and TRBJ1-1, with a weak D call TRBD1 (6 bases). The germline gives CDR1 LNHDA, CDR2 SQIVND (reference sequence). Trimming shortened V by 4 bases and J by 10 bases, and 25 bases separated the two germline ends. The CDR3 is 16 residues long. This CDR3 is CASSTIPTVPTGAAFF. Here the CDR3 DNA reads TGTGCCAGTAGTACCATACCCACGGTACCGACAGGAGCAGCTTTCTTT.

The chain joins TRBV4-2 to TRBJ1-6, with 7 bases that match TRBD1. Germline CDR1 LGHNA, CDR2 YNFKEQ. This CDR3 is 18 amino acids long. V trimming: 0 bases; J trimming: 8 bases; junction bases outside the gene matches: 13. The CDR3 loop is CASSQDYPTGLTDSPLHF. CDR3 nucleotides: TGTGCCAGCAGCCAAGATTACCCGACAGGGTTGACGGATTCACCCCTCCACTTT.

For the CDR3, the DNA is TGTGCTAGTGGTTTGATCCCGACGGGGGCTGGCTACAATGAGCAGTTCTTC. Its protein product is CASGLIPTGAGYNEQFF. This chain uses TRBV12-5 with TRBJ2-1; D tentatively fits TRBD1 or TRBD2 (6 bases each). V was trimmed by 2 bases and J by 3 bases, leaving 17 bases between them. This CDR3 has 17 residues. From germline, CDR1 is LGHNT and CDR2 FRNRAP.

The genes are TRBV19 and TRBJ2-7; 8 bases fit TRBD1. CDR3 length: 17 amino acids. Germline CDR1 LNHDA, CDR2 SQIVND (reference sequence). J was trimmed by 0 bases and V by 5 bases; bases with no gene match: 12. CDR3 coding DNA: TGTGCCAGTAGTCGCGCCACGACAGGGGATTCCTCCTACGAGCAGTACTTC. Translated: CASSRATTGDSSYEQYF.

About this clone itself: This sample also contains other DNA sequences that code for the same CDR3. The CDR3, as DNA: TGTGCCAGCAGCGTAGGGTCCGATCCTACCTATGGCTACACCTTC. It encodes CASSVGSDPTYGYTF. This sequence joins TRBV9 and TRBJ1-2; no firm D call. The germline V and J ends were trimmed by 0 bases and 4 bases, with 13 bases remaining between them. This CDR3 spans 15 amino acids. From germline, CDR1 is SGDLS and CDR2 YYNGEE.

The CDR3 loop reads CASSLDSNSGNTIYF. CDR3 nucleotides: TGTGCCAGCAGCTTAGATTCCAACTCTGGAAACACCATATATTTT. The V gene is TRBV7-6, the J gene TRBJ1-3; D remains ambiguous. Trimming took off 1 base at V and 0 bases at J, with 7 bases between the two ends. The CDR3 sequence is 15 residues long. In germline, CDR1 is SGHVS, CDR2 FNYEAQ.

This chain uses TRBV6-5 with TRBJ2-3; D not resolved. This CDR3 is built from 14 residues. Trimming left V 0 bases short and J 2 bases short, with 6 bases between. CDR1 and CDR2 (germline): MNHEY, SVGAGI. CDR3 sequence reads: CASSYSAATDTQYF. CDR3 DNA sequence: TGTGCCAGCAGTTACTCGGCAGCCACAGATACGCAGTATTTT.

The J gene is TRBJ2-3, the V gene TRBV10-1, with a possible D match to TRBD2 (5 bases). Per the germline V gene, CDR1 is WNHNN and CDR2 is SYGVQD (reference sequence). CDR3 length: 15 residues. V dropped 2 bases and J dropped 3 bases, with 12 bases sitting between them. The CDR3 is CASSEDAGITDTQYF. As DNA, the CDR3 is TGCGCCAGCAGTGAGGATGCGGGTATTACAGATACGCAGTATTTT.

The chain uses TRBV9 and TRBJ2-3; TRBD2 matches 9 bases. The V gene end was trimmed by 3 bases and the J gene end by 5 bases; junction bases not matched to a gene: 7. This CDR3 region has 15 residues. Per germline, CDR1 SGDLS and CDR2 YYNGEE. Here the CDR3 DNA reads TGTGCCAGCAGCGGCCGACCAGCGGGGGGAGATACGCAGTATTTT. Translating gives CASSGRPAGGDTQYF.

The V call is TRBV2, the J call TRBJ2-5; TRBD1 or TRBD2 may be the D gene (6 bases each). CDR1 and CDR2 (germline): SNHLY, FYNNEI. The CDR3 covers 20 residues. Trimming shortened V by 2 bases and J by 2 bases, and 27 bases separated the two germline ends. CDR3 protein: CASSERRGSRDTQNQETQYF. CDR3 DNA: TGTGCCAGCAGTGAAAGGAGGGGGAGTCGGGACACACAAAATCAAGAGACCCAGTACTTC.

In DNA, the CDR3 is TGTGCCAGCAGCCCCCCGGGAAGGCGAGGGGAGACCCAGTACTTC. Translated, it gives CASSPPGRRGETQYF. This rearrangement joins TRBV7-6 to TRBJ2-5, with a possible D match to TRBD2 (5 bases). Germline loops: CDR1 SGHVS, CDR2 FNYEAQ. The CDR3 covers 15 residues. V lost 5 bases and J 5 bases, leaving 18 bases between the germline ends.

The chain combines TRBV5-1 with TRBJ1-4, with TRBD1 identical over 7 bases. V lost 4 bases to trimming and J lost 6 bases; unmatched junction nucleotides: 6. From germline, CDR1 is SGHRS and CDR2 YFSETQ. The CDR3 has 14 residues. CDR3 sequence: CASSPRGPYEKLFF. The CDR3 DNA follows: TGCGCCAGCAGCCCGAGGGGGCCCTATGAAAAACTGTTTTTT.

This clone is a singleton in its sample. V is TRBV27 and J is TRBJ1-1; TRBD1 is a possible D gene (5 bases). The CDR3 covers 13 residues. The ends were cut back, 7 bases at V and 6 bases at J, with 15 bases in the middle. From germline, CDR1 is MNHEY and CDR2 SMNVEV (reference sequence). The CDR3: CASTDGQRAEAFF. CDR3 coding DNA: TGTGCCAGCACTGACGGACAAAGGGCTGAAGCTTTCTTT.

Only one count was recorded for this clone. V and J are TRBV2 and TRBJ1-3, with unresolved D. Germline loops: CDR1 SNHLY, CDR2 FYNNEI. Trimming pared 5 bases from V and 0 bases from J, leaving 2 bases between. CDR3 length: 12 amino acids. CDR3 region: CASSLSGNTIYF. CDR3 coding DNA: TGTGCCAGCAGTCTCTCTGGAAACACCATATATTTT.